The TCR beta chain under discussion was sequenced for a study of blood T cell repertoires in COVID-19. Whole-study context: Donors in the United States, Italy and Spain gave samples during acute or convalescent COVID-19. Sources were T cells, B-cell-depleted T cells, or PBMCs; the material itself was cDNA or gDNA.

Original methodology: Estimates of nucleated cell counts were drawn from the amplification of reference gene primers. Libraries were prepared by immunoSEQ multiplex PCR; TCRdb keeps only in-frame clonotypes and omits some of them. Clonal size and the V and J genes are those of that table, whereas D and trimming came from the DNA. The repertoire includes about 180,000 clones, roughly 77% of them detected once, and approximately 6.2% sits in the top ten. The germline gives CDR1 ENHRY, CDR2 SYGVKD. V was clipped by 5 bases and J by 5 bases; unmatched bases: 8. CDR3 length: 15 amino acids. There are a few counts of this clone.

This chain uses TRBV10-3 with TRBJ2-1, with 8 bases aligning to TRBD2. The sample consisted of peripheral blood. The clonotype comes from an older man with active or convalescent COVID-19. CDR3 DNA: TGTGCCATCAGTCGAACTAGCGGACCTGACAATGAGCAGTTCTTC. Translation gives CAISRTSGPDNEQFF.